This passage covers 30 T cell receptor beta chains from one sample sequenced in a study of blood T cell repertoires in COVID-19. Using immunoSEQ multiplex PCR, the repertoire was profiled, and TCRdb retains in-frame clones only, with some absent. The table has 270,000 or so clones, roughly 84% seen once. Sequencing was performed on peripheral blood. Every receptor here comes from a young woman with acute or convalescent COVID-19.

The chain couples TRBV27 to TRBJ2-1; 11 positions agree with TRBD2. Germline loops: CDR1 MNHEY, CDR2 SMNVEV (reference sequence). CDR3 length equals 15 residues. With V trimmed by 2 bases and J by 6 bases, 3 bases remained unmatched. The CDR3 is CASSLGTSGINEQFF. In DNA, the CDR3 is TGTGCCAGCAGTTTAGGGACTAGCGGAATCAATGAGCAGTTCTTC.

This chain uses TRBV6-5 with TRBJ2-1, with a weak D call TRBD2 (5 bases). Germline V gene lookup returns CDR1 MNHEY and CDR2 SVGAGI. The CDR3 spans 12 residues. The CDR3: CVTVGMSDEQFF. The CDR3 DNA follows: TGTGTCACCGTCGGGATGTCGGATGAGCAGTTCTTC.

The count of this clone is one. CDR3 bases: TGTGCCATCAGCTTCTCCCCGCTAGCGCCTACCTTCAATGAGCAGTTCTTC. Translated: CAISFSPLAPTFNEQFF. The chain uses TRBV10-3 and TRBJ2-1, with D perhaps TRBD2 (6 bases). Germline V CDR1 and CDR2: ENHRY, SYGVKD. Trimming took off 6 bases at V and 6 bases at J, with 24 bases between the two ends. The CDR3 is made up of 17 amino acids.

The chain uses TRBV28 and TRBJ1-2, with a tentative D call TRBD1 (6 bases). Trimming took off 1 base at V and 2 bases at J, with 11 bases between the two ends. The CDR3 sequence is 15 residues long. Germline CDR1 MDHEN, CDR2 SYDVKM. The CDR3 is CASSLSAGENYGYTF. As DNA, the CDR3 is TGTGCCAGCAGTTTATCTGCAGGGGAGAACTATGGCTACACCTTC.

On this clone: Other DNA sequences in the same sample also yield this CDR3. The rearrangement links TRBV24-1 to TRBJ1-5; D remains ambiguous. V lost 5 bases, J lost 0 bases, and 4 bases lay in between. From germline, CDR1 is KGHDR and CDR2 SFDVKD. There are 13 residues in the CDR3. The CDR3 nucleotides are TGTGCCACCAGTGTAAATAGCAATCAGCCCCAGCATTTT. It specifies CATSVNSNQPQHF.

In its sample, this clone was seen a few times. The CDR3 here is CAWSSTGVVGYTF. In nucleotides, the CDR3 is TGTGCCTGGAGTTCGACAGGGGTCGTTGGCTACACCTTC. The chain links TRBV30 to TRBJ1-2, with 8 bases matching TRBD1. There are 13 residues in the CDR3. Germline V gene data show CDR1 as GTSNPN and CDR2 as SVGIG (reference sequence). V shed 2 bases and J 7 bases; nucleotides not matched to a gene: 6.

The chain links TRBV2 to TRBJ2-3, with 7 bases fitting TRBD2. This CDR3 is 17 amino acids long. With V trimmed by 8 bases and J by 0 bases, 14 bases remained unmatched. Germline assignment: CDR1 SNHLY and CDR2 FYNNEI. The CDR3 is CASADESASGSTDTQYF. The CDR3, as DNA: TGTGCCAGCGCCGACGAGTCGGCTAGCGGAAGCACAGATACGCAGTATTTT. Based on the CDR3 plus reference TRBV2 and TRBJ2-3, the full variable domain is EPEVTQTPSHQVTQMGQEVILRCVPISNHLYFYWYRQILGQKVEFLVSFYNNEISEKSEIFDDQFSVERPDGSNFTLKIRSTKLEDSAMYFCASADESASGSTDTQYFGPGTRLTVL.

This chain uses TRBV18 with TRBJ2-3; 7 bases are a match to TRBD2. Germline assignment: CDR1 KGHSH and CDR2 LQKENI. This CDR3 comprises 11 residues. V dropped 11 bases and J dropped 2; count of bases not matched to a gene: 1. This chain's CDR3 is CAGGDTDTQYF. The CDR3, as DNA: TGTGCCGGGGGGGACACAGATACGCAGTATTTT. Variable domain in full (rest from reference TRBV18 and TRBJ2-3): NAGVMQNPRHLVRRRGQEARLRCSPMKGHSHVYWYRQLPEEGLKFMVYLQKENIIDESGMPKERFSAEFPKEGPSILRIQQVVRGDSAAYFCAGGDTDTQYFGPGTRLTVL.

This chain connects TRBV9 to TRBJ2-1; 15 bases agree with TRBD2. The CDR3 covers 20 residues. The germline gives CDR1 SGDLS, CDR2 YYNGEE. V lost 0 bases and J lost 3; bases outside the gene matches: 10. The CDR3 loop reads CASSVGLGTSGRPLYNEQFF. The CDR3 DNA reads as TGTGCCAGCAGCGTAGGGTTAGGGACTAGCGGGAGGCCCCTCTACAATGAGCAGTTCTTC.

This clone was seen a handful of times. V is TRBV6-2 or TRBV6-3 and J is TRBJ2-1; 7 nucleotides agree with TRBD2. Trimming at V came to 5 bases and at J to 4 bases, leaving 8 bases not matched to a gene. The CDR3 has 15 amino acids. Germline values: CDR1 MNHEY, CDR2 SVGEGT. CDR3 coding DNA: TGTGCCAGCAGTCCATACTCGGGACTATACAATGAGCAGTTCTTC. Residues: CASSPYSGLYNEQFF.

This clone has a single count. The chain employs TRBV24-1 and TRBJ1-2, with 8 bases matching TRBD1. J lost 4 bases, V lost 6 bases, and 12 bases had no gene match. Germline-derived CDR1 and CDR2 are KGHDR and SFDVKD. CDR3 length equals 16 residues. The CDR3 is CATSWAGTTGGYGYTF. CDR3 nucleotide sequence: TGTGCCACCAGTTGGGCGGGCACAACAGGGGGCTATGGCTACACCTTC.

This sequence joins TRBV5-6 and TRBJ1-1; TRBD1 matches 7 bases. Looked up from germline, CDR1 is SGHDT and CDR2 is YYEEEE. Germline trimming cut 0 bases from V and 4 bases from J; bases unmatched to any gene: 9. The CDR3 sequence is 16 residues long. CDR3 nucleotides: TGTGCCAGCAGCTTGGTTGGTAAGGGGGCCCCCACTGAAGCTTTCTTT. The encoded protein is CASSLVGKGAPTEAFF.

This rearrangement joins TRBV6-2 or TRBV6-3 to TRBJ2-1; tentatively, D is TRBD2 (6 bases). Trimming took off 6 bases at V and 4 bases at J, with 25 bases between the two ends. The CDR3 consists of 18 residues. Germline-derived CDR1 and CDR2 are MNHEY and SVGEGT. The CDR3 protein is CASSPPEPLSGQYNEQFF. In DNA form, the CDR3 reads TGTGCCAGCAGCCCTCCCGAACCCCTTAGCGGTCAGTACAATGAGCAGTTCTTC.

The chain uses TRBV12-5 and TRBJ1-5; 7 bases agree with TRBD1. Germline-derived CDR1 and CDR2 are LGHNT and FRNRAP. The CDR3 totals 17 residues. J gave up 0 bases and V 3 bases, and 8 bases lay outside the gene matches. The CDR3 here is CASGFWSGTDSNQPQHF. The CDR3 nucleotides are TGTGCTAGTGGTTTTTGGTCCGGGACAGATAGCAATCAGCCCCAGCATTTT.

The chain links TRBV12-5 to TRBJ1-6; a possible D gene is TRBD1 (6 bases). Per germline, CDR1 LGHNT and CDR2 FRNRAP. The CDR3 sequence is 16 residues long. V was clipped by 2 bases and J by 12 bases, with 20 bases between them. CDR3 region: CASGLNRAGVFGPLHF. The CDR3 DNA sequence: TGTGCTAGTGGTTTGAATAGGGCAGGGGTGTTCGGACCCCTCCACTTT.

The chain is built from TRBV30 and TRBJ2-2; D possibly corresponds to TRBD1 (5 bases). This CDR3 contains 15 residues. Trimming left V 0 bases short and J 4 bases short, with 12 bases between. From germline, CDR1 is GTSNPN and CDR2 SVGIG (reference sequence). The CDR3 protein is CAWSVLGQGTGELFF. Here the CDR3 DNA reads TGTGCCTGGAGTGTACTGGGTCAGGGCACCGGGGAGCTGTTTTTT. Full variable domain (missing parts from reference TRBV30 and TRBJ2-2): SQTIHQWPATLVQPVGSPLSLECTVEGTSNPNLYWYRQAAGRGLQLLFYSVGIGQISSEVPQNLSASRPQDRQFILSSKKLLLSDSGFYLCAWSVLGQGTGELFFGEGSRLTVL.

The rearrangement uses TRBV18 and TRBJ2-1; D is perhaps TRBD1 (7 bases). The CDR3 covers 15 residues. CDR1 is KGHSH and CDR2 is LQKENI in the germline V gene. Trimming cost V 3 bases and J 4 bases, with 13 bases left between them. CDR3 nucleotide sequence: TGTGCCAGCTCACCGGCGGCAGGGGGGTACAATGAGCAGTTCTTC. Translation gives CASSPAAGGYNEQFF.

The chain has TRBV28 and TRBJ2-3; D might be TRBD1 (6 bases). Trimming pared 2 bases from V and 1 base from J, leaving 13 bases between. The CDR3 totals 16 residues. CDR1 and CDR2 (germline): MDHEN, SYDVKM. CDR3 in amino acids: CASSLADSTGTDTQYF. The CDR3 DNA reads TGTGCCAGCAGTTTAGCGGACAGTACTGGCACAGATACGCAGTATTTT.

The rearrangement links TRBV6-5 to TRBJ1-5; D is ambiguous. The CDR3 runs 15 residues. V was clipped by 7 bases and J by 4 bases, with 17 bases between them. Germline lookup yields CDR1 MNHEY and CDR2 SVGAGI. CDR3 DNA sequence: TGTGCCAGCACGGCTACAGCAGCCTTTAATCAGCCCCAGCATTTT. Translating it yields CASTATAAFNQPQHF.

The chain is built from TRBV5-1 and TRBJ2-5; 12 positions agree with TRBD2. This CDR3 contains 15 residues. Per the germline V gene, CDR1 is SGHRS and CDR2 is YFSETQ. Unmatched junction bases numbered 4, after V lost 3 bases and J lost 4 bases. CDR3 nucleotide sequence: TGCGCCAGCAGCTCGGTACTAGCGGGGGGAGAGACCCAGTACTTC. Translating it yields CASSSVLAGGETQYF.

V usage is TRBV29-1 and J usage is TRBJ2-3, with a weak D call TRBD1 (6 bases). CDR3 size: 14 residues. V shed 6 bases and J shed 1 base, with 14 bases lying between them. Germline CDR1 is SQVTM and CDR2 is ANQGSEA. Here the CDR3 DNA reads TGCAGCGTGTGCCGGGACATACGCACAGATACGCAGTATTTT. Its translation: CSVCRDIRTDTQYF.

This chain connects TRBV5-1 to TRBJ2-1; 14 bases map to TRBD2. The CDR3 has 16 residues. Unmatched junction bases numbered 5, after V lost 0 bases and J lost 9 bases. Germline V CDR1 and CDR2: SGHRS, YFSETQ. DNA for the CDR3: TGCGCCAGCAGCTTGGACGGGACTAGCGGGAGCGGTGAGCAGTTCTTC. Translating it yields CASSLDGTSGSGEQFF.

For the CDR3, the DNA is TGTGCCAGCAGGGCGGGACAGGGGTTGTACGAGCAGTACTTC. Amino acids: CASRAGQGLYEQYF. The chain couples TRBV2 to TRBJ2-7, with TRBD1 matching 10 bases. Unmatched junction bases numbered 6, after V lost 6 bases and J lost 4 bases. There are 14 residues in the CDR3. Germline CDR1 is SNHLY and CDR2 is FYNNEI.

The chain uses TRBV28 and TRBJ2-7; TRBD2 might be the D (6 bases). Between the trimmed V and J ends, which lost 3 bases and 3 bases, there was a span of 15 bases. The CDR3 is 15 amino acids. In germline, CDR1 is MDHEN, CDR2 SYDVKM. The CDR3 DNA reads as TGTGCCAGCAGTTTCAGGCGGGACTCCTTCTACGAGCAGTACTTC. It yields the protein CASSFRRDSFYEQYF.

CDR3: CASSSSRLAGVEQYF. The CDR3 nucleotides read TGTGCCAGCAGCTCGAGCAGGCTAGCGGGAGTCGAGCAGTACTTC. This rearrangement joins TRBV7-8 to TRBJ2-7; 10 bases are a match to TRBD2. The CDR3 has 15 amino acids. V was pared by 4 bases and J by 6 bases, with 9 bases of the junction left unmatched. Germline loops: CDR1 SGHVS, CDR2 FQNEAQ.

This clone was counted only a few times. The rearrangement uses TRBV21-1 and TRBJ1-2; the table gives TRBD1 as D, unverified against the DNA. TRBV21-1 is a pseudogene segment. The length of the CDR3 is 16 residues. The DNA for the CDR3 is TGTGCCAGCAGCAAAGAGTGTCCAGGGCCTTCTAATGGCTACACCTTC. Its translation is CASSKECPGPSNGYTF.

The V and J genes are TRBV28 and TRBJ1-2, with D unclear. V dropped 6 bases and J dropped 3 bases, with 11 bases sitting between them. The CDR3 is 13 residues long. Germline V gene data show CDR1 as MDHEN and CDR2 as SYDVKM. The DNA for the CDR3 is TGTGCCAGCAGCAAATCGGAGGACTATGGCTACACCTTC. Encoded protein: CASSKSEDYGYTF.

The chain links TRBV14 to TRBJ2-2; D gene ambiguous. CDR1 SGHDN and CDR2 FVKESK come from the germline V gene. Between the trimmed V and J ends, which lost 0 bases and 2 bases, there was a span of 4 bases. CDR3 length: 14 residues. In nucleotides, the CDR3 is TGTGCCAGCAGCCAAGATTCAAACACCGGGGAGCTGTTTTTT. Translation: CASSQDSNTGELFF.

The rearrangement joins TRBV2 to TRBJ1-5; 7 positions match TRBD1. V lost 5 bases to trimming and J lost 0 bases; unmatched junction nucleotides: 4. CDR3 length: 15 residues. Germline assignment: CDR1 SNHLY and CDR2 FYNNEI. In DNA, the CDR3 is TGTGCCAGCAGTCAGAGACAGGGTAGCAATCAGCCCCAGCATTTT. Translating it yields CASSQRQGSNQPQHF.

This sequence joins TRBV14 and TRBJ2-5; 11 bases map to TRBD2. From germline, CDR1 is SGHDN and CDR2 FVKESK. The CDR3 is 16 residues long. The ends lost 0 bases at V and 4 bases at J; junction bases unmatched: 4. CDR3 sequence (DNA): TGTGCCAGCAGCCAAGACGATCTAGCGGGAGGAGAGACCCAGTACTTC. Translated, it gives CASSQDDLAGGETQYF. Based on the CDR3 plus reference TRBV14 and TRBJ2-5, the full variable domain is EAGVTQFPSHSVIEKGQTVTLRCDPISGHDNLYWYRRVMGKEIKFLLHFVKESKQDESGMPNNRFLAERTGGTYSTLKVQPAELEDSGVYFCASSQDDLAGGETQYFGPGTRLLVL.